Described below is a single T cell receptor (beta chain) sequence and its context. Its antigen is not known. Reverse transcribing all isolated RNA meant expressed TCRB transcripts were sequenced. This table comes from immunoSEQ multiplex PCR, and its TCRdb copy is limited to in-frame clones, with some not included. Among about 900,000 clones listed, roughly a sixth were seen once. This sample was taken from a study of beta chain features in type 1 diabetes. Study background: Investigators examined approximately 100,000,000 sorted cells across all samples.

Points from the study as a whole: Still unanswered here is whether HLA type influences TCRB rearrangement. A PCR bias possibly favoring shorter templates would apply equally to patients and controls.

The receptor's source is a woman between 18 and 30 years old in good health. Sequenced input: naive CD4+ T cells from blood.

The CDR3 loop is CASSLGSYPKAYEQYF. The CDR3 coding sequence is TGCGCCAGCAGCTTGGGGTCTTATCCTAAAGCCTACGAGCAGTACTTC. The J gene is TRBJ2-7, the V gene TRBV5-1; D is uncertain. The length of the CDR3 is 16 residues. The ends were cut back, 0 bases at V and 2 bases at J, with 15 bases in the middle. The germline CDR1 and CDR2 sequences are SGHRS and YFSETQ.